This TCR beta chain was retrieved from a study of T cells after yellow fever vaccination. At least ten counts were recorded for this clonotype. V shed 6 bases and J 2 bases; nucleotides not matched to a gene: 9. Germline CDR1 is MNHNS and CDR2 is SASEGT. This CDR3 is 15 amino acids long. TCRdb used MiXCR to reprocess the 5' RACE reads, holding one entry per CDR3 protein. The data show 500,000 to 650,000 distinct CDR3 sequences, 9% to 15% seen once. Specimen: PBMCs, collected on the day of the yellow fever booster vaccination. The clonotype comes from a man aged 25-40 years who received the YFV17D yellow fever vaccine. V and J are TRBV6-1 and TRBJ2-5; TRBD2 matches at 7 bases. CDR3 in amino acids: CASSLGLVNQETQYF. Written as DNA, the CDR3 is TGTGCCAGCAGCCTCGGACTAGTCAATCAAGAGACCCAGTACTTC.